The 29 T cell receptor beta chains given below trace back to one sample, sequenced in a study of CD8+ T cells in alopecia areata. The treatment: oral pan-JAK inhibitor, 5-10 mg twice daily. Extracted RNA was reverse transcribed into cDNA, the sequencing template. This table comes from immunoSEQ multiplex PCR, and its TCRdb copy is limited to in-frame clones, with some not included. The table has fewer than 250,000 clones, around 60% seen once. Sequenced here: CD4+ T cells sorted from blood, sampled at week 4, from a patient treated with tofacitinib. These receptors were taken from a human donor with alopecia areata.

This chain joins TRBV9 and TRBJ2-7, with 10 bases aligning to TRBD1. CDR3 size: 17 residues. The V gene's germline CDR1 is SGDLS and CDR2 YYNGEE. The V gene end was trimmed by 2 bases and the J gene end by 5 bases; junction bases not matched to a gene: 13. This CDR3 reads CASSVRDRGSASDEQYF. DNA for the CDR3: TGTGCCAGCAGCGTCCGGGACAGGGGATCGGCGTCGGACGAGCAGTACTTC.

This clone was counted many times. The rearrangement links TRBV29-1 to TRBJ2-2; no definite D call. Per germline, CDR1 SQVTM and CDR2 ANQGSEA. Trimming removed 7 bases at V and 5 bases at J, with 11 bases between. The CDR3 is 12 residues long. The CDR3 loop reads CSAESKTGELFF. The CDR3 bases are TGCAGCGCGGAATCAAAAACCGGGGAGCTGTTTTTT.

Points on this clone: This CDR3 is also generated by other DNA sequences in the sample. The chain employs TRBV30 and TRBJ1-5, with D perhaps TRBD1 (5 bases). CDR1 and CDR2 from the germline V gene are GTSNPN and SVGIG (reference sequence). V shed 2 bases and J shed 4 bases, with 9 bases lying between them. The CDR3 extends over 13 amino acids. In DNA, the CDR3 is TGTGCCTGGAGTCGGGGGGAGAATCAGCCCCAGCATTTT. It encodes CAWSRGENQPQHF.

V usage is TRBV5-1 and J usage is TRBJ2-1; no reliable D call. Germline V gene lookup returns CDR1 SGHRS and CDR2 YFSETQ. CDR3 length: 14 residues. Trimming removed 0 bases from V and 9 bases from J, with 13 bases in between. The CDR3 coding sequence is TGCGCCAGCAGCTTGGACCGGTCTAGTGGTGAGCAGTTCTTC. Encoded protein: CASSLDRSSGEQFF.

The chain joins TRBV4-2 to TRBJ1-1; perhaps TRBD1 as D (5 bases). V was clipped by 0 bases and J by 0 bases, with 8 bases between them. The CDR3 is 15 amino acids. Germline-derived CDR1 and CDR2 are LGHNA and YNFKEQ. This CDR3 reads CASSQDKGMNTEAFF. The CDR3 nucleotides read TGTGCCAGCAGCCAAGATAAGGGGATGAACACTGAAGCTTTCTTT.

This chain uses TRBV7-2 with TRBJ1-1; D call uncertain. The ends were cut back, 3 bases at V and 0 bases at J, with 5 bases in the middle. The germline gives CDR1 SGHTA, CDR2 FQGNSA. CDR3 length: 13 residues. Here the CDR3 reads CASSFGMNTEAFF. In DNA, the CDR3 is TGTGCCAGCAGCTTTGGGATGAACACTGAAGCTTTCTTT.

The chain employs TRBV29-1 and TRBJ2-1; D unresolved. The V end was cut by 6 bases, the J end by 9 bases, with 12 bases between. Germline CDR1 SQVTM, CDR2 ANQGSEA. The CDR3 covers 11 residues. The CDR3 loop reads CSVVKMAEQFF. The DNA of the CDR3 is TGCAGCGTCGTTAAGATGGCTGAGCAGTTCTTC.

The chain couples TRBV4-2 to TRBJ1-1, with a tentative D call TRBD1 (5 bases). Trimming shortened V by 0 bases and J by 0 bases, and 11 bases separated the two germline ends. Germline CDR1 is LGHNA and CDR2 is YNFKEQ. The CDR3 totals 16 residues. The CDR3 nucleotides are TGTGCCAGCAGCCAAGATGCAGGGCAGCTGAACACTGAAGCTTTCTTT. Translated: CASSQDAGQLNTEAFF.

The chain employs TRBV28 and TRBJ2-3; no clear D gene. The V end lost 3 bases, the J end lost 0 bases, and 10 bases lay between the germline ends. The CDR3 sequence is 15 residues long. Germline lookup yields CDR1 MDHEN and CDR2 SYDVKM. CDR3 in amino acids: CASSFRTPSTDTQYF. For the CDR3, the DNA is TGTGCCAGCAGTTTTCGTACCCCTAGCACAGATACGCAGTATTTT.

CDR3 residues: CSVETGVSYNEQFF. The CDR3 DNA is TGCAGCGTTGAAACGGGGGTCTCCTACAATGAGCAGTTCTTC. This chain connects TRBV29-1 to TRBJ2-1, with a tentative D call TRBD2 (6 bases). This CDR3 contains 14 residues. The V gene lost 2 bases and the J gene lost 0 bases, with 8 bases spanning the gap. Germline-derived CDR1 and CDR2 are SQVTM and ANQGSEA.

V is TRBV30 and J is TRBJ2-3; 10 bases fit TRBD2. Trimming cost V 3 bases and J 4 bases; bases outside gene matches: 4. CDR3 length: 14 amino acids. The V gene's germline CDR1 is GTSNPN and CDR2 SVGIG (reference sequence). CDR3 coding DNA: TGTGCCTGGAGCCTAGCGGGAGTGCCAGATACGCAGTATTTT. Protein product: CAWSLAGVPDTQYF.

The rearrangement joins TRBV2 to TRBJ2-1; 11 bases are shared with TRBD2. This CDR3 is 15 amino acids long. Trimming at V came to 6 bases and at J to 6 bases, leaving 7 bases not matched to a gene. CDR1 and CDR2 from the germline V gene are SNHLY and FYNNEI. In DNA, the CDR3 is TGTGCCAGCAGCAGACTAGCGGGAACGCGCAATGAGCAGTTCTTC. It yields the protein CASSRLAGTRNEQFF. Together with reference TRBV2 and TRBJ2-1, the CDR3 gives the full variable domain: EPEVTQTPSHQVTQMGQEVILRCVPISNHLYFYWYRQILGQKVEFLVSFYNNEISEKSEIFDDQFSVERPDGSNFTLKIRSTKLEDSAMYFCASSRLAGTRNEQFFGPGTRLTVL.

CDR3 protein: CSATGSRGDIQYF. The CDR3 bases are TGCAGCGCTACAGGGAGTCGGGGGGACATTCAGTACTTC. This chain joins TRBV29-1 and TRBJ2-4; possibly TRBD2 for D (7 bases). The CDR3 contains 13 residues. V gave up 7 bases and J gave up 8 bases, with 18 bases separating them. Germline CDR1 is SQVTM and CDR2 is ANQGSEA.

The gene calls are TRBV30 and TRBJ1-2; no definite D call. The V gene's germline CDR1 is GTSNPN and CDR2 SVGIG (reference sequence). V lost 3 bases, J lost 4 bases, and 12 bases lay in between. The CDR3 is 13 residues long. The CDR3 loop reads CAWSADGIYGYTF. In DNA, the CDR3 is TGTGCCTGGAGCGCGGACGGGATCTATGGCTACACCTTC.

The chain has TRBV30 and TRBJ2-7; either TRBD1 or TRBD2 may supply D (5 bases each). Germline-derived CDR1 and CDR2 are GTSNPN and SVGIG (reference sequence). This CDR3 comprises 14 residues. With 4 bases removed from V and 3 bases from J, the gap between germline ends came to 16 bases. The CDR3 loop is CAWKLGAIHYEQYF. As DNA, the CDR3 is TGTGCCTGGAAGCTCGGGGCCATCCACTACGAGCAGTACTTC.

This clone has a single count. Additional DNA sequences in this sample encode the identical CDR3. The V call is TRBV30, the J call TRBJ2-1; 8 bases line up with TRBD2. After removal of 3 bases from V and 9 bases from J, the junction contained 1 base not matched to a gene. This CDR3 has 11 residues. Germline V CDR1 and CDR2: GTSNPN, SVGIG (reference sequence). CDR3 DNA: TGTGCCTGGAGCGGGAGGGGTGAGCAGTTCTTC. Translating gives CAWSGRGEQFF.

The table lists this clone with many counts. The J gene is TRBJ2-7, the V gene TRBV10-3, with 7 nucleotides matching TRBD2. Trimming at V came to 7 bases and at J to 0 bases, leaving 6 bases not matched to a gene. This CDR3 has 14 amino acids. Germline loops: CDR1 ENHRY, CDR2 SYGVKD. The CDR3 loop reads CAITLAPSSYEQYF. Written as DNA, the CDR3 is TGTGCCATCACACTAGCGCCCAGCTCCTACGAGCAGTACTTC.

The CDR3 region has the DNA TGCAGTGCGTATGGTGAGACCCAGTACTTC. Translating it yields CSAYGETQYF. The V and J genes are TRBV20-1 and TRBJ2-5; D unclear. This CDR3 contains 10 residues. V was clipped by 6 bases and J by 5 bases, with 7 bases between them. Per the germline V gene, CDR1 is DFQATT and CDR2 is SNEGSKA (reference sequence).

The V and J genes are TRBV29-1 and TRBJ1-1; D is ambiguous. Germline assignment: CDR1 SQVTM and CDR2 ANQGSEA. V dropped 3 bases and J dropped 6 bases, with 11 bases sitting between them. This CDR3 spans 12 amino acids. The CDR3 reads CSVEDSSPEAFF. The DNA of the CDR3 is TGCAGCGTTGAGGATTCCAGTCCTGAAGCTTTCTTT.

The V and J genes are TRBV4-3 and TRBJ2-1, with D possibly matching TRBD2 (5 bases). Trimming stripped 0 bases from V and 0 bases from J, with 15 bases between. The CDR3 sequence is 18 residues long. Germline CDR1 is LGHNA and CDR2 is YSLEER. The CDR3 DNA is TGCGCCAGCAGCCAAGATCGGTCTAGCTTGAGCTCCTACAATGAGCAGTTCTTC. Translated: CASSQDRSSLSSYNEQFF.

The rearrangement links TRBV29-1 to TRBJ1-5; D not certain. V lost 5 bases and J 0 bases, leaving 8 bases between the germline ends. The CDR3 has 13 residues. Germline-derived CDR1 and CDR2 are SQVTM and ANQGSEA. This chain's CDR3 is CSVRRDSNQPQHF. The CDR3 DNA follows: TGCAGCGTTCGACGGGATAGCAATCAGCCCCAGCATTTT.

This sequence joins TRBV5-1 and TRBJ2-7, with D perhaps matching TRBD1 or TRBD2 (6 bases each). Germline CDR1 and CDR2: SGHRS and YFSETQ. V lost 0 bases to trimming and J lost 5 bases, with 9 bases between them. The CDR3 covers 13 residues. CDR3 protein: CASSLEGGHEQYF. CDR3 in DNA: TGCGCCAGCAGCTTGGAAGGGGGGCACGAGCAGTACTTC. Supplemented by reference TRBV5-1 and TRBJ2-7, the full variable domain reads KAGVTQTPRYLIKTRGQQVTLSCSPISGHRSVSWYQQTPGQGLQFLFEYFSETQRNKGNFPGRFSGRQFSNSRSEMNVSTLELGDSALYLCASSLEGGHEQYFGPGTRLTVT.

This chain joins TRBV6-5 and TRBJ1-5; D gene ambiguous. Trimming left V 5 bases short and J 7 bases short, with 15 bases between. The CDR3 sequence is 14 residues long. Looked up from germline, CDR1 is MNHEY and CDR2 is SVGAGI. CDR3 coding DNA: TGTGCCAGCAGTGAACGGCTGGTAGCCCAGCCCCAGCATTTT. Translation: CASSERLVAQPQHF.

This chain links TRBV5-1 with TRBJ2-7; no definite D call. Germline values: CDR1 SGHRS, CDR2 YFSETQ. The CDR3 has 9 residues. Trimming stripped 5 bases from V and 6 bases from J, with 3 bases between. CDR3 nucleotides: TGCGCCAGCAGAACCGAGCAGTACTTC. Protein: CASRTEQYF.

Of note for this clone: At the DNA level, this CDR3 is encoded by other sequences in the same sample as well. The J gene is TRBJ2-7, the V gene TRBV29-1; a weak D match, TRBD2 (5 bases). V dropped 4 bases and J dropped 1 base, with 8 bases sitting between them. Per germline, CDR1 SQVTM and CDR2 ANQGSEA. There are 12 residues in the CDR3. The CDR3 bases are TGCAGCGTTGGAGGCGGGTCCTACGAGCAGTACTTC. Translating gives CSVGGGSYEQYF.

This clone came up a few times. The gene calls are TRBV4-1 and TRBJ2-3, with 7 bases identical to TRBD2. The CDR3 has 16 amino acids. Trimming took 5 bases from V and 2 from J; bases not matched to a gene: 10. Germline CDR1 reads MGHRA; CDR2 reads YSYEKL. The CDR3 reads CASSFRLADITDTQYF. The CDR3 bases are TGCGCCAGCAGCTTCCGACTAGCTGATATCACAGATACGCAGTATTTT.

The rearrangement links TRBV4-3 to TRBJ1-2, with 12 bases aligning to TRBD1. Germline V gene sequence: CDR1 LGHNA, CDR2 YSLEER. J was trimmed by 8 bases and V by 4 bases; bases with no gene match: 5. This CDR3 is 14 amino acids long. CDR3 amino acids: CASSRLGTGGGYTF. In nucleotides, the CDR3 is TGCGCCAGCAGCCGCCTAGGGACAGGGGGCGGCTACACCTTC.

The chain is built from TRBV19 and TRBJ2-7; D unresolved. The germline CDR1 and CDR2 sequences are LNHDA and SQIVND (reference sequence). CDR3 length equals 14 residues. Trimming removed 0 bases from V and 7 bases from J, with 13 bases in between. CDR3 sequence (DNA): TGTGCCAGTAGTATAGATCCAGCCCTACGGGAGCAGTACTTC. It codes for CASSIDPALREQYF.

This clone was counted only a few times. The chain recombines TRBV25-1 with TRBJ2-5; 9 bases are a match to TRBD1. This CDR3 has 14 amino acids. Germline lookup yields CDR1 MGHDK and CDR2 SYGVNS. J gave up 5 bases and V 5 bases, and 6 bases lay outside the gene matches. CDR3 nucleotide sequence: TGTGCCAGCAGTATGACAGGGGGGTTTGAGACCCAGTACTTC. This encodes CASSMTGGFETQYF.